The 9 T cell receptor beta chains listed next were all sequenced from one sample in a study of PD-L1 blockade in urothelial cancer. TCRdb keeps only in-frame clones here, not all; method: immunoSEQ multiplex PCR. The sample records about 35,000 clones, 82% being singletons. Described time point: pretreatment peripheral blood. The source material was PBMCs, sampled around atezolizumab (anti-PD-L1) treatment. All receptors derive from a man aged 55 to 69 with urothelial cancer.

J is TRBJ2-7 and V is TRBV5-5; D might be TRBD2 (7 bases). Germline CDR1 and CDR2: SGHKS and YYEKEE (reference sequence). This CDR3 has 19 amino acids. V was cut by 4 bases and J by 1 base, with 27 bases left in between. CDR3 region: CASSRSVAVGGRQSYEQYF. The CDR3 DNA reads as TGTGCCAGCAGCCGAAGCGTCGCGGTGGGGGGGCGGCAATCCTACGAGCAGTACTTC.

The chain recombines TRBV18 with TRBJ2-3; 13 bases are a match to TRBD2. Per germline, CDR1 KGHSH and CDR2 LQKENI. The CDR3 runs to 18 residues. Trimming cost V 2 bases and J 2 bases; bases outside gene matches: 7. CDR3 bases: TGTGCCAGCTCACCAGTGGGACTAGCGGGGCAGAACACAGATACGCAGTATTTT. Its translation is CASSPVGLAGQNTDTQYF.

The V and J genes are TRBV7-2 and TRBJ1-1; TRBD1 agrees at 10 bases. The CDR3 totals 15 residues. The ends lost 1 base at V and 5 bases at J; junction bases unmatched: 4. In germline, CDR1 is SGHTA, CDR2 FQGNSA. The chain's CDR3 is CASSLVGQGRTEAFF. CDR3 nucleotides: TGTGCCAGCAGCTTAGTGGGACAGGGGAGGACTGAAGCTTTCTTT.

Points on this clone: Other nucleotide sequences in the sample specify the same CDR3. The chain recombines TRBV28 with TRBJ2-7; D call uncertain. Germline V gene sequence: CDR1 MDHEN, CDR2 SYDVKM. The V gene lost 2 bases and the J gene lost 4 bases, with 6 bases spanning the gap. This CDR3 is 12 amino acids long. The DNA for the CDR3 is TGTGCCAGCAGTTTAGGCGGTTACGAGCAGTACTTC. Its translation: CASSLGGYEQYF. The full variable domain, in which reference TRBV28 and TRBJ2-7 provide the parts outside the CDR3, is DVKVTQSSRYLVKRTGEKVFLECVQDMDHENMFWYRQDPGLGLRLIYFSYDVKMKEKGDIPEGYSVSREKKERFSLILESASTNQTSMYLCASSLGGYEQYFGPGTRLTVT.

The chain links TRBV6-1 to TRBJ1-4, with 8 nucleotides matching TRBD1. Germline lookup yields CDR1 MNHNS and CDR2 SASEGT. The CDR3 extends over 17 amino acids. Unmatched junction bases numbered 7, after V lost 0 bases and J lost 4 bases. DNA of the CDR3: TGTGCCAGCAGTGAAGCGGCAGGGGGCCTCTTTAATGAAAAACTGTTTTTT. Encoded protein: CASSEAAGGLFNEKLFF.

The V call is TRBV15, the J call TRBJ2-1, with 10 bases fitting TRBD2. Germline V gene lookup returns CDR1 LNHNV and CDR2 YYDKDF (reference sequence). J was trimmed by 6 bases and V by 5 bases; bases with no gene match: 10. This CDR3 region has 16 residues. Here the CDR3 reads CATSGPSGGYLNEQFF. DNA for the CDR3: TGTGCCACCAGCGGCCCTAGCGGGGGTTATCTCAATGAGCAGTTCTTC.

The rearrangement links TRBV11-2 to TRBJ1-2; TRBD1 might be the D (5 bases). From germline, CDR1 is SGHAT and CDR2 FQNNGV. CDR3 size: 13 residues. With 5 bases removed from V and 4 bases from J, the gap between germline ends came to 11 bases. The CDR3 DNA sequence: TGTGCCAGCAGCGGGACTGCCTTCTATGGCTACACCTTC. This sequence encodes CASSGTAFYGYTF.

This chain uses TRBV9 with TRBJ1-1; D is ambiguous. With 0 bases removed from V and 2 bases from J, the gap between germline ends came to 8 bases. The V gene's germline CDR1 is SGDLS and CDR2 YYNGEE. The CDR3 spans 14 residues. CDR3 coding DNA: TGTGCCAGCAGCGTAGGAGCTATCAACACTGAAGCTTTCTTT. Translating it yields CASSVGAINTEAFF.

The chain is built from TRBV5-1 and TRBJ2-2; weak D call: TRBD2 (6 bases). Germline CDR1 is SGHRS and CDR2 is YFSETQ. Trimming removed 5 bases from V and 6 bases from J, with 17 bases in between. The CDR3 consists of 15 residues. The CDR3 DNA reads TGCGCCAGCAGTCGTTCCAGCGGGTCCCCCGGGGAGCTGTTTTTT. Protein product: CASSRSSGSPGELFF.